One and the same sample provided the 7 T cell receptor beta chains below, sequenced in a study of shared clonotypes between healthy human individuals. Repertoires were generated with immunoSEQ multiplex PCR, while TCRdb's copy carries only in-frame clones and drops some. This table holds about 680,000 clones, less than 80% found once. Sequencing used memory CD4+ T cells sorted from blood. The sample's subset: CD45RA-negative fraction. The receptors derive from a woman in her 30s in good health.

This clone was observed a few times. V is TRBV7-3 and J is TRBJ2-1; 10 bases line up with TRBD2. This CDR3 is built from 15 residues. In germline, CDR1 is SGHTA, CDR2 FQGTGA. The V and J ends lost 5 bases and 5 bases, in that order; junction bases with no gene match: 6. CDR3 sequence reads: CASSRGLAENNEQFF. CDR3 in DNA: TGTGCCAGCAGCCGAGGACTAGCGGAAAACAATGAGCAGTTCTTC.

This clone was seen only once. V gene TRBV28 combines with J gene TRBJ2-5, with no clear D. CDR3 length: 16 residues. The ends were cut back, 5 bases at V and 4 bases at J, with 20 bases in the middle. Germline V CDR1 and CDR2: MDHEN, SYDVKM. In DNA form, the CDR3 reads TGTGCCAGCAGTCCGTGGGTAGGAGTAATGGCAGAGACCCAGTACTTC. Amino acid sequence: CASSPWVGVMAETQYF.

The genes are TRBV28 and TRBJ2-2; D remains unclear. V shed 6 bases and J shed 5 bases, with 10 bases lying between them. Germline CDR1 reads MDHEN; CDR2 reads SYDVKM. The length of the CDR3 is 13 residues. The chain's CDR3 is CASRTTVTGELFF. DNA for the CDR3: TGTGCCAGCAGGACGACGGTTACCGGGGAGCTGTTTTTT.

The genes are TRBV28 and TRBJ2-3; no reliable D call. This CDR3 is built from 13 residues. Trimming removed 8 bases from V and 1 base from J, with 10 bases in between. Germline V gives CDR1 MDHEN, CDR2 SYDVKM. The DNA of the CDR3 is TGTGCCAGCGGTCACCGGGGCACAGATACGCAGTATTTT. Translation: CASGHRGTDTQYF. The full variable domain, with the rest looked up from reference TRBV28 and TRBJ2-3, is DVKVTQSSRYLVKRTGEKVFLECVQDMDHENMFWYRQDPGLGLRLIYFSYDVKMKEKGDIPEGYSVSREKKERFSLILESASTNQTSMYLCASGHRGTDTQYFGPGTRLTVL.

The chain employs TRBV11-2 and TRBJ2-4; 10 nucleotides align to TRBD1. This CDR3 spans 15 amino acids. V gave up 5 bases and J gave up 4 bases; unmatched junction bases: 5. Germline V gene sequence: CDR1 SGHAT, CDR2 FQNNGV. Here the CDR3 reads CASSQVGQGKNIQYF. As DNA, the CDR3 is TGTGCCAGCAGCCAAGTGGGACAGGGGAAAAACATTCAGTACTTC.

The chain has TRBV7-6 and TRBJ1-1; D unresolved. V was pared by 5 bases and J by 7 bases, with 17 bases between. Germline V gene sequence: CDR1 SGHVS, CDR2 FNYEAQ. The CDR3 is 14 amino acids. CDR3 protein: CASSEGRGYGEAFF. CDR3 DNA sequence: TGTGCCAGCAGCGAAGGCCGGGGTTACGGTGAAGCTTTCTTT.

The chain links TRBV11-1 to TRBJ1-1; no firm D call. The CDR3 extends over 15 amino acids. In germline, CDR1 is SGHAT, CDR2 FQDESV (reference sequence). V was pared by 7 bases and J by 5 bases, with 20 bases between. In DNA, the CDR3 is TGTGCCAGCACCCTGGGAAGGGCGCTCACAACTGAAGCTTTCTTT. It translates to CASTLGRALTTEAFF.